These 7 T cell receptor beta chains were all obtained from the same sample, sequenced in a study of tumor-infiltrating lymphocytes in primary liver carcinoma (dated by TCRdb to the late 2010s). Blood RNA was extracted from unsorted whole blood with TRIzol reagent; germline DNA came from the DNeasy Blood & Tissue kit. The instrument given in TCRdb is Illumina HiSeq 2500. A constant-region primer and ProtoScript II reverse transcriptase were used to reverse-transcribe TCRbeta-specific cDNA from around 530 ng total RNA. TCRbeta libraries were built with three nested multiplex PCR rounds, a slightly modified ARM-PCR procedure. The first two PCR rounds used multiplex TRBV1-TRBV30 forward primers with a Cbeta reverse primer, each for approximately 9 cycles. TCRdb applied fastp at Q25 and MiXCR to the public reads, then kept only in-frame beta chains. Identical CDR3 proteins give one entry, which carries the most common genes and DNA. In all, the sample holds fewer than 250,000 distinct CDR3 sequences, and 65% of those were seen once. The ten largest clones capture roughly 7% of the sample.

Sequenced sample: peripheral blood. The source is a woman aged 60-75 years with primary liver carcinoma and hepatitis B virus infection.

The chain recombines TRBV19 with TRBJ2-2, with 8 bases fitting TRBD1. CDR3 length: 17 residues. CDR1 is LNHDA and CDR2 is SQIVND in the germline V gene (reference sequence). Germline trimming cut 6 bases from V and 1 base from J; bases unmatched to any gene: 10. For the CDR3, the DNA is TGTGCCAGTAGCACTAACTCCGGGACAGGGAACACCGGGGAGCTGTTTTTT. Translation: CASSTNSGTGNTGELFF.

The table lists this clonotype with a count of one. This sequence joins TRBV5-1 and TRBJ2-3, with 14 bases fitting TRBD2. The CDR3 length is 17 residues. V was pared by 0 bases and J by 2 bases, with 2 bases of the junction left unmatched. CDR1 is SGHRS and CDR2 is YFSETQ in the germline V gene. The CDR3 loop reads CASSLGLAGGTTDTQYF. CDR3 nucleotide sequence: TGCGCCAGCAGCTTGGGACTAGCGGGAGGGACCACAGATACGCAGTATTTT.

This clonotype showed up just once. Since the CDR3 does not end with the conserved phenylalanine or tryptophan, this likely comes from a read error. This chain links TRBV11-3 with TRBJ2-7; 7 bases match TRBD2. The CDR3 extends over 18 amino acids. Germline V gene lookup returns CDR1 SGHNT and CDR2 YENEEA. CDR3 sequence: CSSSLERAGDHSSYEQYY. The CDR3 DNA follows: TGTTCCAGCAGCTTAGAGAGGGCGGGAGACCACAGCTCCTACGAGCAGTACTAC.

This chain links TRBV6-2 or TRBV6-3 with TRBJ1-1; D call uncertain. The CDR3 is 13 amino acids. V lost 4 bases and J 5 bases, leaving 11 bases between the germline ends. Germline V gives CDR1 MNHEY, CDR2 SVGEGT. The CDR3: CASSSPPHTEAFF. Written as DNA, the CDR3 is TGTGCCAGCAGTTCCCCCCCTCATACTGAAGCTTTCTTT.

Concerning this clonotype itself: Mismatch with germline at one junction end may stem from a read error. The chain is built from TRBV28 and TRBJ1-2; D possibly corresponds to TRBD1 (6 bases). Germline values: CDR1 MDHEN, CDR2 SYDVKM. The CDR3 extends over 13 amino acids. In nucleotides, the CDR3 is TGTGCCGGCAGATATTCGGGGGGCGATGGCTACACCTTC. The encoded protein is CAGRYSGGDGYTF.

Concerning this clonotype: One end of the junction does not line up with germline, which may come from a read error. The rearrangement uses TRBV6-1 and TRBJ2-2; TRBD1 matches at 7 bases. The CDR3 sequence is 15 residues long. Germline CDR1 and CDR2: MNHNS and SASEGT. CDR3 bases: TGTGCCAGCAGGTCTACAGGGGCGATCACCAGGGAGCTGTTTTTT. Encoded protein: CASRSTGAITRELFF.

As regards this clonotype: A much larger clonotype is one base distant, so this may be a read error. The V and J genes are TRBV6-1 and TRBJ2-1, with D possibly TRBD1 on 5 matching bases. Trimming removed 10 bases from V and 5 bases from J, with 15 bases in between. The germline V gene has CDR1 MNHNS and CDR2 SASEGT. The CDR3 length is 13 residues. CDR3 sequence: CANRLTQNNEQFF. As DNA, the CDR3 is TGTGCCAACAGGCTCACGCAAAACAATGAGCAGTTCTTC.